The 22 T cell receptor beta chains listed next were all sequenced from one sample in a study of blood T cell repertoires in COVID-19. Generated by immunoSEQ multiplex PCR, the TCRdb table keeps only in-frame clones and is missing some. Of 150,000 to 200,000 clones in the sample, approximately 80% are singletons; the top ten hold 4% to 6.5%. Sample: PBMCs or T cells enriched from blood (not recorded which). These TCRs come from a woman aged 55-70 years with acute COVID-19.

This chain connects TRBV7-8 to TRBJ2-1, with a tentative D call TRBD1 (6 bases). This CDR3 spans 16 amino acids. Between the trimmed V and J ends, which lost 0 bases and 9 bases, there was a span of 18 bases. CDR1 and CDR2 from the germline V gene are SGHVS and FQNEAQ. CDR3 sequence reads: CASSLASRTVISEQFF. The CDR3 DNA reads as TGTGCCAGCAGCTTAGCGTCAAGGACAGTTATCTCTGAGCAGTTCTTC.

V and J are TRBV7-9 and TRBJ2-6; D unclear. V lost 5 bases to trimming and J lost 3 bases, with 8 bases between them. The CDR3 contains 14 residues. CDR1 is SEHNR, CDR2 FQNEAQ, per germline (reference sequence). The CDR3 DNA is TGTGCCAGCAGCCGGTTACGTGGGGCCAACGTCCTGACTTTC. Encoded protein: CASSRLRGANVLTF.

The chain carries TRBV3-1 (or the pseudogene TRBV3-2) and TRBJ1-1; TRBD1 is a possible D gene (6 bases). The CDR3 runs 13 residues. Germline V lookup: CDR1 LGHDT, CDR2 YNNKEL (reference sequence). Trimming pared 7 bases from V and 8 bases from J, leaving 17 bases between. The CDR3 coding sequence is TGTGCCAGCATTCGGGGTCAGGGGTCGGAAGCTTTCTTT. Its protein is CASIRGQGSEAFF.

V and J are TRBV7-6 and TRBJ1-4; D is ambiguous. V lost 5 bases and J lost 6, with 16 bases in between. From germline, CDR1 is SGHVS and CDR2 FNYEAQ. CDR3 length: 15 amino acids. CDR3 loop: CASSSYPGEDEKLFF. The CDR3 nucleotides are TGTGCCAGCAGCAGCTATCCGGGTGAAGATGAAAAACTGTTTTTT.

Only a few counts were recorded for this clone. This chain connects TRBV4-1 to TRBJ1-1; D unresolved. The CDR3 length is 17 residues. Trimming cost V 1 base and J 1 base, with 16 bases left between them. The germline CDR1 and CDR2 sequences are MGHRA and YSYEKL. CDR3 region: CASSQGLFALGNTEAFF. DNA for the CDR3: TGCGCCAGCAGCCAAGGTCTATTCGCCCTCGGGAACACTGAAGCTTTCTTT.

As to this clone: Other DNA sequences in the same sample also yield this CDR3. The gene calls are TRBV7-2 and TRBJ1-4, with 10 bases fitting TRBD1. This CDR3 is 14 amino acids long. The germline V gene encodes CDR1 SGHTA and CDR2 FQGNSA. Trimming cost V 4 bases and J 8 bases; bases outside gene matches: 4. The CDR3 spells CASSSRQGAEKLFF. The DNA of the CDR3 is TGTGCCAGCAGCTCGAGACAGGGGGCGGAAAAACTGTTTTTT.

V is TRBV5-4 and J is TRBJ2-2; a weak D match, TRBD2 (6 bases). This CDR3 has 16 amino acids. The germline V gene has CDR1 SGHNT and CDR2 YYREEE (reference sequence). Trimming took 4 bases from V and 2 from J, leaving 15 bases between them. CDR3 region: CASSPPGLFNTGELFF. The CDR3 nucleotides are TGTGCCAGCAGCCCGCCGGGACTTTTTAACACCGGGGAGCTGTTTTTT.

V is TRBV7-9 and J is TRBJ2-2, with 9 bases that match TRBD2. The V segment lost 4 bases and the J segment 4 bases; nucleotides outside the gene matches: 7. Germline V gene lookup returns CDR1 SEHNR and CDR2 FQNEAQ (reference sequence). The CDR3 has 16 residues. Here the CDR3 reads CASSSLAGGSTGELFF. The CDR3, as DNA: TGTGCCAGCAGCTCACTAGCGGGCGGTAGCACCGGGGAGCTGTTTTTT.

In this sample, this clone turned up once. The rearrangement joins TRBV19 to TRBJ2-4, with 7 bases matching TRBD1. There are 17 residues in the CDR3. Germline CDR1 reads LNHDA; CDR2 reads SQIVND (reference sequence). Trimming at V came to 0 bases and at J to 0 bases, leaving 5 bases not matched to a gene. The CDR3: CASSIDPGTVAKNIQYF. CDR3 bases: TGTGCCAGTAGTATAGATCCTGGGACAGTAGCCAAAAACATTCAGTACTTC.

This clone was picked up a small number of times. This chain uses TRBV3-1 (or the pseudogene TRBV3-2) with TRBJ2-5; D is uncertain. Trimming shortened V by 0 bases and J by 3 bases, and 11 bases separated the two germline ends. The germline V gene encodes CDR1 LGHDT and CDR2 YNNKEL (reference sequence). The CDR3 has 15 residues. As DNA, the CDR3 is TGTGCCAGCAGCCAAGATACCAGACGGGAAGAGACCCAGTACTTC. It yields the protein CASSQDTRREETQYF.

The chain combines TRBV11-2 with TRBJ1-1; the D gene is possibly TRBD1 (5 bases). V was trimmed by 5 bases and J by 5 bases, leaving 18 bases between them. Germline lookup yields CDR1 SGHAT and CDR2 FQNNGV. The CDR3 has 15 residues. The CDR3 loop reads CASSPVGQGRTEAFF. CDR3 DNA: TGTGCCAGCAGCCCGGTCGGTCAGGGTAGGACTGAAGCTTTCTTT.

The chain carries TRBV30 and TRBJ2-1; a weak D match, TRBD1 (6 bases). From germline, CDR1 is GTSNPN and CDR2 SVGIG (reference sequence). Trimming removed 5 bases at V and 10 bases at J, with 18 bases between. The CDR3 runs 13 residues. CDR3 protein: CAWGVRGSWEQFF. The DNA of the CDR3 is TGTGCCTGGGGGGTCAGGGGTAGCTGGGAGCAGTTCTTC.

This clone was counted only a few times. The chain links TRBV3-1 (or the pseudogene TRBV3-2) to TRBJ2-7; maybe TRBD1 (5 bases). Germline assignment: CDR1 LGHDT and CDR2 YNNKEL (reference sequence). The CDR3 spans 14 residues. The germline V and J ends were trimmed by 4 bases and 0 bases, with 10 bases remaining between them. The CDR3 loop reads CASSPQDNSYEQYF. The CDR3 DNA reads TGTGCCAGCAGCCCTCAGGACAACTCCTACGAGCAGTACTTC.

This clone was seen only once. This chain links TRBV7-8 with TRBJ2-7, with D possibly matching TRBD1 (6 bases). Deletions cut 4 bases from V and 0 bases from J, with 10 bases between. The CDR3 consists of 14 residues. Per the germline V gene, CDR1 is SGHVS and CDR2 is FQNEAQ. CDR3 sequence reads: CASSSGAISYEQYF. CDR3 in DNA: TGTGCCAGCAGCTCAGGGGCGATCTCCTACGAGCAGTACTTC.

The chain carries TRBV11-2 and TRBJ2-5; D call uncertain. Germline V gives CDR1 SGHAT, CDR2 FQNNGV. V shed 4 bases and J shed 1 base, with 13 bases lying between them. The CDR3 loop spans 15 amino acids. The CDR3 nucleotides are TGTGCCAGCAGCTCCATTATCCCGGGCCAAGAGACCCAGTACTTC. Translated: CASSSIIPGQETQYF.

The CDR3 DNA follows: TGTGCCAGCAGCTTAGCGGGAGGGGACTATGGCTACACCTTC. It is translated as CASSLAGGDYGYTF. This chain uses TRBV7-2 with TRBJ1-2; perhaps TRBD1 as D (5 bases). This CDR3 has 14 amino acids. Trimming removed 0 bases from V and 3 bases from J, with 8 bases in between. Germline lookup yields CDR1 SGHTA and CDR2 FQGNSA.

This chain links TRBV30 with TRBJ1-4; 10 nucleotides line up with TRBD1. From germline, CDR1 is GTSNPN and CDR2 SVGIG (reference sequence). The V gene end was trimmed by 5 bases and the J gene end by 8 bases; junction bases not matched to a gene: 5. The CDR3 is 13 residues long. The CDR3 DNA follows: TGTGCCTGGCACCTGGACAGGGGGGAAAAACTGTTTTTT. It translates to CAWHLDRGEKLFF. Based on the CDR3 plus reference TRBV30 and TRBJ1-4, the full variable domain is SQTIHQWPATLVQPVGSPLSLECTVEGTSNPNLYWYRQAAGRGLQLLFYSVGIGQISSEVPQNLSASRPQDRQFILSSKKLLLSDSGFYLCAWHLDRGEKLFFGSGTQLSVL.

V usage is TRBV7-2 and J usage is TRBJ2-3; 7 bases map to TRBD2. Per the germline V gene, CDR1 is SGHTA and CDR2 is FQGNSA. This CDR3 is 18 amino acids long. The junction had 16 bases not matched to a gene; V was cut back by 7 bases and J by 0 bases. DNA for the CDR3: TGTGCCAGCACCCCCGAGGTCCCGGGGCGGGGGAGCACAGATACGCAGTATTTT. As protein: CASTPEVPGRGSTDTQYF.

This clone was seen once. The chain has TRBV3-1 (or the pseudogene TRBV3-2) and TRBJ2-6; possible D gene TRBD1, 5 bases. This CDR3 contains 16 residues. The germline gives CDR1 LGHDT, CDR2 YNNKEL (reference sequence). The ends were cut back, 0 bases at V and 3 bases at J, with 9 bases in the middle. Written as DNA, the CDR3 is TGTGCCAGCAGCCAAGATAGGGGTAGTGGGGCCAACGTCCTGACTTTC. Its protein product is CASSQDRGSGANVLTF.

The chain links TRBV6-1 to TRBJ1-1; TRBD1 might be the D (6 bases). CDR1 is MNHNS, CDR2 SASEGT, per germline. The V end was cut by 2 bases, the J end by 4 bases, with 11 bases between. This CDR3 has 14 amino acids. The CDR3, as DNA: TGTGCCAGCAGTGAATCCCAGGGGAGCACTGAAGCTTTCTTT. Residues: CASSESQGSTEAFF.

The chain links TRBV4-3 to TRBJ1-5; D unclear. CDR1 and CDR2 (germline): LGHNA, YSLEER. V was pared by 0 bases and J by 10 bases, with 10 bases between. This CDR3 contains 13 residues. The CDR3 coding sequence is TGCGCCAGCAGCCAAGATTATTCGGGACCCCAGCATTTT. Amino acids: CASSQDYSGPQHF.

The rearrangement joins TRBV20-1 to TRBJ1-5; 7 bases map to TRBD1. CDR1 is DFQATT, CDR2 SNEGSKA, per germline (reference sequence). Trimming at V came to 5 bases and at J to 2 bases, leaving 9 bases not matched to a gene. CDR3 size: 15 residues. CDR3 amino acids: CSAGAYGQGNQPQHF. The CDR3 DNA sequence: TGCAGTGCTGGTGCATACGGACAGGGCAATCAGCCCCAGCATTTT.